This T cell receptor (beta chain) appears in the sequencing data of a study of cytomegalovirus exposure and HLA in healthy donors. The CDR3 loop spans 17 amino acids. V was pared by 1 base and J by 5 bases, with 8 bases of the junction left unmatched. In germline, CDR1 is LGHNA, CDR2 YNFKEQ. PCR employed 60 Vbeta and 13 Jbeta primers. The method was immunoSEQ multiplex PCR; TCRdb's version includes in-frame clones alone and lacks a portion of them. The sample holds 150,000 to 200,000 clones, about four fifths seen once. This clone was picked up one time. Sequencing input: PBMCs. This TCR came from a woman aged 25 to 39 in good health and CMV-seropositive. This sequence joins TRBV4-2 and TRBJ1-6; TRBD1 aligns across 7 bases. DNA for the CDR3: TGTGCCAGCAGCCAAGCCCAGGGGGTGAATAATAATTCACCCCTCCACTTT. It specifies CASSQAQGVNNNSPLHF.